The T cell receptor (beta chain) described here comes from a study of prognosis after radiotherapy for stage I lung cancer. Study context: The study included under 15 patients with newly diagnosed primary stage I lung tumors and 4 to 6 with oligometastatic NSCLC after surgical resection of the primary tumor. In 3 to 5 fractions, radiotherapy was administered as SBRT with a biologically effective dose of at least 100 Gy. Not a single patient was given any concurrent therapy alongside stereotactic body radiotherapy, also referred to as SBRT.

Germline CDR1 MNHEY, CDR2 SVGEGT. V lost 7 bases and J lost 7; bases outside the gene matches: 10. CDR3 size: 13 residues. Two-round multiplex PCR amplified TCR beta CDR3 from genomic DNA. Specific primers for each TRBV and TRBJ gene were what first-round PCR used. TCRdb fed the multiplex PCR reads into MiXCR, producing one record per CDR3 protein. The sample gives 20,000 to 30,000 distinct CDR3 sequences, approximately 35% of which show up once; roughly 60% is in the top ten. V gene TRBV6-2 or TRBV6-3 combines with J gene TRBJ2-7, with TRBD2 identical over 7 bases. The TCR comes from a donor over 45 with non-small cell lung cancer. Sequenced material: PBMCs, taken before or after stereotactic body radiation therapy (not recorded which). The CDR3 sequence: CASTAQGGMEQYF. In DNA form, the CDR3 reads TGTGCCAGCACAGCCCAGGGAGGGATGGAGCAGTACTTC.